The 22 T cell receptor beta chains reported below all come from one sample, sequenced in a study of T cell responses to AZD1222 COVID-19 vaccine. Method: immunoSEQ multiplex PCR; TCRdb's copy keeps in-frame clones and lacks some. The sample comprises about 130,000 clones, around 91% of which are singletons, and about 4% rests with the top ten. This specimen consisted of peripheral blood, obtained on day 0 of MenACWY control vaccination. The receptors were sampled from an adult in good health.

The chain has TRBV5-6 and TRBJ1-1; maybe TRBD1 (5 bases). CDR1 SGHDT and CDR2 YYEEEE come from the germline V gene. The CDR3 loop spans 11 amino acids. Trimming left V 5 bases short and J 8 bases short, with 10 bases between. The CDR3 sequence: CASSLDREAFF. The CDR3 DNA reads TGTGCCAGCAGTTTAGACAGAGAAGCTTTCTTT. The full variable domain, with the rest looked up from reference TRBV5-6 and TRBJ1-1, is DAGVTQSPTHLIKTRGQQVTLRCSPKSGHDTVSWYQQALGQGPQFIFQYYEEEERQRGNFPDRFSGHQFPNYSSELNVNALLLGDSALYLCASSLDREAFFGQGTRLTVV.

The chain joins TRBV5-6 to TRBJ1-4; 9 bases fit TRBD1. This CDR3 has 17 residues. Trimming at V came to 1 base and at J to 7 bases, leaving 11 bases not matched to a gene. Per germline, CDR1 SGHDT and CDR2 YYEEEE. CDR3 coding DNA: TGTGCCAGCAGCTTGTTAACGCCGGGACAGGGAGGTGAAAAACTGTTTTTT. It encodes CASSLLTPGQGGEKLFF.

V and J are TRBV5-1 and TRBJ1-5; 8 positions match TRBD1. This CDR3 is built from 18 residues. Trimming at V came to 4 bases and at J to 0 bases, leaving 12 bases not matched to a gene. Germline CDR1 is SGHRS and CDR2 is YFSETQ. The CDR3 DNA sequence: TGCGCCAGCAGCCTCCAGGGACAGGACTATTATAGCAATCAGCCCCAGCATTTT. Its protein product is CASSLQGQDYYSNQPQHF.

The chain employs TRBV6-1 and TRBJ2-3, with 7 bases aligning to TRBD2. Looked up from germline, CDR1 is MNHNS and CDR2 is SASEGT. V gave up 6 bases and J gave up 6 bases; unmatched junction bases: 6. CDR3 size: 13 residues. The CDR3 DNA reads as TGTGCCAGCAGGAGTTCTAGCGGTGATACGCAGTATTTT. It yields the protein CASRSSSGDTQYF.

The CDR3, as DNA: TGCAGTGCTAGTTTTTATGGTGGGACAAGCTACGAGCAGTACTTC. Translating it yields CSASFYGGTSYEQYF. The rearrangement links TRBV20-1 to TRBJ2-7; D is perhaps TRBD1 (6 bases). The length of the CDR3 is 15 residues. In germline, CDR1 is DFQATT, CDR2 SNEGSKA (reference sequence). Trimming removed 3 bases at V and 3 bases at J, with 18 bases between.

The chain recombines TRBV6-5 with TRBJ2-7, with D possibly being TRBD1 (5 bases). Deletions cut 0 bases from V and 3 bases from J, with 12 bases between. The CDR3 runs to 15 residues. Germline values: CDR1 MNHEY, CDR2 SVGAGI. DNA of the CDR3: TGTGCCAGCAGTTACTCGGGCAGGGTTGGCTACGAGCAGTACTTC. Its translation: CASSYSGRVGYEQYF.

The CDR3 spells CASSSGGYSNQPQHF. The CDR3 region has the DNA TGTGCCAGCAGCTCCGGCGGGTATAGCAATCAGCCCCAGCATTTT. The chain recombines TRBV5-6 with TRBJ1-5, with D unclear. V lost 3 bases and J lost 0, with 10 bases in between. The CDR3 is 15 amino acids. In germline, CDR1 is SGHDT, CDR2 YYEEEE.

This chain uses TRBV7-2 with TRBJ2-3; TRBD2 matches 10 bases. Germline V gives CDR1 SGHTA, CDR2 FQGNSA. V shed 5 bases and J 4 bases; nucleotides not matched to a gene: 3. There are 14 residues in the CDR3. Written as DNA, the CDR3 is TGTGCCAGCAGCCATGGGACTAGCGCAGATACGCAGTATTTT. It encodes CASSHGTSADTQYF. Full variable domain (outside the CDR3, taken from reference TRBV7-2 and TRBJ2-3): GAGVSQSPSNKVTEKGKDVELRCDPISGHTALYWYRQSLGQGLEFLIYFQGNSAPDKSGLPSDRFSAERTGGSVSTLTIQRTQQEDSAVYLCASSHGTSADTQYFGPGTRLTVL.

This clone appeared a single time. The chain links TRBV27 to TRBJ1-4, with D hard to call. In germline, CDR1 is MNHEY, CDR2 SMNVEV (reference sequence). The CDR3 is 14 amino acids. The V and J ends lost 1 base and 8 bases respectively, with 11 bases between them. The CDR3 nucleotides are TGTGCCAGCAGTTTATTTGGGGTAGGAGAAAAACTGTTTTTT. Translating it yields CASSLFGVGEKLFF.

The DNA for the CDR3 is TGCAGCGTCCGGACTAGCGGGAGCCCCAATGAGCAGTTCTTC. Its translation is CSVRTSGSPNEQFF. This sequence joins TRBV29-1 and TRBJ2-1; 13 nucleotides agree with TRBD2. The V gene end was trimmed by 6 bases and the J gene end by 6 bases; junction bases not matched to a gene: 5. The CDR3 is 14 residues long. Germline V CDR1 and CDR2: SQVTM, ANQGSEA.

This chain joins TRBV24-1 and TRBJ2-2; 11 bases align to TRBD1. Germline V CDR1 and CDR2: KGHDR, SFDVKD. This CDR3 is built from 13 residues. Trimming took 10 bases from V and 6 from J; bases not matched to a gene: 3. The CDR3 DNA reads TGTGCCACAAAGGGACAGGGGGCCGGGGAGCTGTTTTTT. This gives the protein CATKGQGAGELFF.

The CDR3 reads CASSLIPRAGGYTF. CDR3 nucleotide sequence: TGTGCCAGCAGTTTAATTCCCAGGGCAGGTGGCTACACCTTC. The rearrangement links TRBV28 to TRBJ1-2, with a possible D match to TRBD1 (5 bases). The CDR3 covers 14 residues. Germline lookup yields CDR1 MDHEN and CDR2 SYDVKM. V gave up 2 bases and J gave up 7 bases, with 14 bases separating them.

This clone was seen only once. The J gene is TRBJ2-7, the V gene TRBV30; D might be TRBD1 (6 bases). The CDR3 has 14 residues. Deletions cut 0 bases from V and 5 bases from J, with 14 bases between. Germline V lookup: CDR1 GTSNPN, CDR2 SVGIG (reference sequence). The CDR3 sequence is CAWSVGQGLHEQYF. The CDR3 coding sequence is TGTGCCTGGAGTGTAGGGCAGGGGCTCCACGAGCAGTACTTC.

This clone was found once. The CDR3 loop reads CASSLALRGEPSYNEQFF. Written as DNA, the CDR3 is TGTGCCAGCAGCTTAGCATTAAGGGGAGAACCCTCCTACAATGAGCAGTTCTTC. This chain joins TRBV13 and TRBJ2-1, with D possibly called TRBD1 or TRBD2 (5 bases each). This CDR3 comprises 18 residues. Deletions cut 1 base from V and 0 bases from J, with 16 bases between. Germline V lookup: CDR1 PRHDT, CDR2 FYEKMQ (reference sequence).

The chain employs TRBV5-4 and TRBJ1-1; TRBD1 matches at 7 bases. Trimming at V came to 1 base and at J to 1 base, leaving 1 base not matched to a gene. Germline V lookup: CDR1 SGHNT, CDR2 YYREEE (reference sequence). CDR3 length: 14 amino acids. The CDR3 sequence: CASSLRDRNTEAFF. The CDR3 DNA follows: TGTGCCAGCAGCTTGAGGGACAGGAACACTGAAGCTTTCTTT.

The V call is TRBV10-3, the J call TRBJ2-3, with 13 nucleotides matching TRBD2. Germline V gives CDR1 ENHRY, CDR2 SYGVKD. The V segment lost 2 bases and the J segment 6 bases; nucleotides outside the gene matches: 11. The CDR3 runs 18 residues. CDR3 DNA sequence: TGTGCCATCAGTGAGCCGAGAGGGACTAGCGGGGAATCCGATACGCAGTATTTT. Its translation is CAISEPRGTSGESDTQYF.

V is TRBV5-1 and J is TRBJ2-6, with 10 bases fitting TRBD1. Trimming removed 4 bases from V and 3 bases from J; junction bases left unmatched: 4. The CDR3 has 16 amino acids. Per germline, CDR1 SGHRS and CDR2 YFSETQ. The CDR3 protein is CASSATGGFGANVLTF. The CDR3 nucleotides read TGCGCCAGCAGCGCGACAGGGGGCTTTGGGGCCAACGTCCTGACTTTC.

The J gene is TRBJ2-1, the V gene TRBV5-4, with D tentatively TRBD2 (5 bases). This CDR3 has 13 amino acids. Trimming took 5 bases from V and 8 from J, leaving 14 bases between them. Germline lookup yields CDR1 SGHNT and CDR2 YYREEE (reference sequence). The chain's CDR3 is CASSSTLGDEQFF. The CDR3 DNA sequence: TGTGCCAGCAGTTCAACACTAGGCGATGAGCAGTTCTTC. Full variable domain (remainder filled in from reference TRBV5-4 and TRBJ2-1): ETGVTQSPTHLIKTRGQQVTLRCSSQSGHNTVSWYQQALGQGPQFIFQYYREEENGRGNFPPRFSGLQFPNYSSELNVNALELDDSALYLCASSSTLGDEQFFGPGTRLTVL.

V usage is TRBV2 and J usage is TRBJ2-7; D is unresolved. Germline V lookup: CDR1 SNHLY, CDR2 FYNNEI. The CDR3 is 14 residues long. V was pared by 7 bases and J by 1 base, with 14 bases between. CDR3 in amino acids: CASTPTTDSYEQYF. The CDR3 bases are TGTGCCAGCACCCCAACGACGGATTCCTACGAGCAGTACTTC.

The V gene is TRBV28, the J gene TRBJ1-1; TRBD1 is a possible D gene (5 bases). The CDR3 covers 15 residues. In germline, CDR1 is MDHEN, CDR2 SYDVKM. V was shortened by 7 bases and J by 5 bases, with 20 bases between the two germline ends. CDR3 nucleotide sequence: TGTGCCAGCAACCCTTACGGGGCGACGAAGACTGAAGCTTTCTTT. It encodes CASNPYGATKTEAFF.

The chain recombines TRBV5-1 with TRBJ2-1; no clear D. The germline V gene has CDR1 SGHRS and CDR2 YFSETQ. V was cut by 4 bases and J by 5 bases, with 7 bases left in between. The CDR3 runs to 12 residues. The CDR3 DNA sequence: TGCGCCAGCAGCGATCAGAACAATGAGCAGTTCTTC. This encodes CASSDQNNEQFF.

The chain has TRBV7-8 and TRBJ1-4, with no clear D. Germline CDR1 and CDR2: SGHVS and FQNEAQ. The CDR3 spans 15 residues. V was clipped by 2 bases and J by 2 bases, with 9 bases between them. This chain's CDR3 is CASSLLGRTNEKLFF. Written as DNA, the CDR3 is TGTGCCAGCAGCTTATTAGGGCGCACTAATGAAAAACTGTTTTTT.